This T cell receptor beta chain derives from a study of cytomegalovirus exposure and HLA in healthy donors. Findings and caveats of the study: There were some V segments, including TRBV6-2 and TRBV6-3, excluded as indistinguishable.

The germline V gene has CDR1 SGHVS and CDR2 FQNEAQ. This CDR3 is built from 12 residues. V was clipped by 1 base and J by 8 bases, with 6 bases between them. A multiplex PCR was run with 60 Vbeta primers and 13 Jbeta primers. Sequencing used immunoSEQ multiplex PCR; TCRdb keeps in-frame clones, though not all of them. The sample lists approximately 150,000 clones; about 78% were seen once. Remarks on this clone: The antigen remains unidentified.

The sequence was obtained from a woman aged 50 to 60 in good health and CMV-seropositive. The gene calls are TRBV7-8 and TRBJ2-1; D gene ambiguous. The sequenced sample was PBMCs. Here the CDR3 DNA reads TGTGCCAGCAGCTTAGTTTCGGATGAGCAGTTCTTC. This encodes CASSLVSDEQFF.